The rows below give T cell receptor beta chains drawn from one sample of a study of T-cell reconstitution after alpha-beta-depleted transplantation in children. TCRdb re-called the PCR reads through MiXCR, storing one row per CDR3 protein. The sample has over 100,000 distinct CDR3 sequences; over 9% are singletons. The sequencing used PBMCs, collected before TCRalphabeta/CD19-depleted stem cell transplant. These receptors all stem from a boy younger than 10 with acute lymphoblastic leukemia, due to receive a stem cell transplant. Each CDR3 is given with its conserved first and last residue. Each record gives: J gene, V gene, clone size, CDR3 protein. The size entry is marked missing in some rows and otherwise reads once, few, many or a size class.

>TRBJ1-1|TRBV20-1|-
CSAGRQNTEAFF
>TRBJ2-2|TRBV7-3|many
CASSLAPPGNTGELFF
>TRBJ2-6|TRBV25-1|-
CASSVPPSDRASGANVLTF
>TRBJ2-5|TRBV7-6|-
CASSLATGWAAQYF
>TRBJ2-1|TRBV5-1|many
CASSPAGLAGGDSYNEQFF
>TRBJ2-7|TRBV12-3/TRBV12-4|many
CASSRDRVPYEQYF
>TRBJ2-3|TRBV20-1|many
CSARVKLAGVVDTQYF
>TRBJ2-1|TRBV6-1|-
CASSPAAFSYNEQFF
>TRBJ2-7|TRBV20-1|few
CSAETSGKSYEQYF
>TRBJ2-7|TRBV25-1|few
CASSESAGGSYEQYF
>TRBJ2-3|TRBV20-1|many
CSASSGDFTDTQYF
>TRBJ2-1|TRBV5-1|many
CASSLGSGRDNEQFF
>TRBJ1-6|TRBV5-1|-
CASSPDPNSPLHF
>TRBJ2-7|TRBV24-1|-
CATSGDPPEQYF
>TRBJ2-1|TRBV20-1|-
CSAVQESNEQFF
>TRBJ2-2|TRBV5-6|-
CASSLDDTGELFF
>TRBJ2-7|TRBV25-1|-
CASSSKSGSGGTDEQYF
>TRBJ2-6|TRBV20-1|many
CSADNRAGANVLTF
>TRBJ2-5|TRBV20-1|-
CSAAPQRETQYF
>TRBJ2-1|TRBV5-1|many
CASSRRLAVNYNEQFF
>TRBJ2-1|TRBV20-1|-
CSARRGGTSGPPYSRNEQFF
>TRBJ2-7|TRBV7-8|many
CASSFRTSHEQYF
>TRBJ2-5|TRBV7-9|few
CASSLLQETQYF
>TRBJ2-1|TRBV2|medium-sized
CASSEGPGAEQFF
>TRBJ1-2|TRBV12-3/TRBV12-4|-
CASRTGGKKDVYTF
>TRBJ2-5|TRBV5-1|many
CASSFGLAGETQYF
>TRBJ1-3|TRBV12-3/TRBV12-4|-
CASSAGAGPGNTIYF
>TRBJ1-5|TRBV5-1|many
CASSPRGDEPQHF
>TRBJ2-5|TRBV12-3/TRBV12-4|many
CASSLFRTQETQYF
>TRBJ2-1|TRBV20-1|few
CSARERGSYNEQFF
>TRBJ2-5|TRBV5-1|few
CASSLVQGEETQYF
>TRBJ2-7|TRBV5-1|-
CASSLVGDVQYF
>TRBJ2-1|TRBV20-1|few
CSASVLGDEQFF
>TRBJ2-5|TRBV20-1|many
CSARGGQGAGETQYF
>TRBJ1-5|TRBV12-3/TRBV12-4|many
CASSLEGGNQPQHF
>TRBJ2-1|TRBV12-3/TRBV12-4|few
CASRRDQSYNEQFF
>TRBJ2-6|TRBV7-3|-
CASSLSRPASGANVLTF
>TRBJ1-1|TRBV10-1|many
CASRSQRDRWGTEAFF
>TRBJ2-4|TRBV5-1|few
CASSPGQAPAKNIQYF
>TRBJ2-5|TRBV5-1|many
CASSSGTGAEETQYF
>TRBJ2-5|TRBV7-9|many
CASSLPGLRLYF
>TRBJ2-2|TRBV5-1|-
CASSVGTGGIRTGELFF
>TRBJ2-5|TRBV20-1|few
CSAREDRVRETQYF
>TRBJ2-1|TRBV3-1|-
CATSQERSLAGARVNEQFF
>TRBJ2-7|TRBV18|-
CASSRGPRYEQYF
>TRBJ1-5|TRBV20-1|few
CSADGLGNQPQHF
>TRBJ2-1|TRBV20-1|-
CSAVDSAFNNEQFF
>TRBJ1-2|TRBV28|-
CASSPNRDRVDGYTF
>TRBJ1-2|TRBV6-1|few
CASSPSGGALGYTF
>TRBJ2-4|TRBV28|-
CASSSRDGGPVKNIQYF
>TRBJ1-6|TRBV20-1|-
CSARDLGTNSPLHF